This note documents a single T cell receptor beta chain sequence. This CDR3 spans 14 amino acids. The V gene's germline CDR1 is LGHDT and CDR2 YNNKEL (reference sequence). Trimming took 0 bases from V and 0 from J, leaving 6 bases between them. This entry comes from a study of blood T cell repertoires in COVID-19. Study context: The United States, Italy and Spain were the sources of the acute and convalescent COVID-19 samples.

As originally analysed: Reference gene primer amplification gave nucleated cell count estimates. Method: immunoSEQ multiplex PCR; TCRdb's copy keeps in-frame clones and lacks some. For V, J and clone size, that table is used; D and trimming come from the DNA. This table holds 200,000 to 300,000 clones, nearly 85% found once. The V call is TRBV3-1 (or the pseudogene TRBV3-2), the J call TRBJ2-7; D uncertain. The TCR sequence derives from a human donor in a cohort sampled during active COVID-19. Specimen: peripheral blood. The CDR3 sequence: CASSQDWSSYEQYF. As DNA, the CDR3 is TGTGCCAGCAGCCAAGACTGGAGCTCCTACGAGCAGTACTTC.